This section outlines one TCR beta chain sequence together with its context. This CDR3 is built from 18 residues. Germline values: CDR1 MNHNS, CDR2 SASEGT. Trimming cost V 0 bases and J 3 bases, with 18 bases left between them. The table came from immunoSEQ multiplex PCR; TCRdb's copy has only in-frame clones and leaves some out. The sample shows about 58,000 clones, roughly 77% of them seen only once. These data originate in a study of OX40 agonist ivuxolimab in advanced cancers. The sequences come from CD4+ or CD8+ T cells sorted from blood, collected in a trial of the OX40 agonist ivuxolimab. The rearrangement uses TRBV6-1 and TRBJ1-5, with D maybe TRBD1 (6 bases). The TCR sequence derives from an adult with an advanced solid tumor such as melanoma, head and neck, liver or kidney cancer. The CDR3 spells CASSEASSPGALNQPQHF. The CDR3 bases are TGTGCCAGCAGTGAAGCGAGTAGCCCAGGGGCTCTCAATCAGCCCCAGCATTTT.